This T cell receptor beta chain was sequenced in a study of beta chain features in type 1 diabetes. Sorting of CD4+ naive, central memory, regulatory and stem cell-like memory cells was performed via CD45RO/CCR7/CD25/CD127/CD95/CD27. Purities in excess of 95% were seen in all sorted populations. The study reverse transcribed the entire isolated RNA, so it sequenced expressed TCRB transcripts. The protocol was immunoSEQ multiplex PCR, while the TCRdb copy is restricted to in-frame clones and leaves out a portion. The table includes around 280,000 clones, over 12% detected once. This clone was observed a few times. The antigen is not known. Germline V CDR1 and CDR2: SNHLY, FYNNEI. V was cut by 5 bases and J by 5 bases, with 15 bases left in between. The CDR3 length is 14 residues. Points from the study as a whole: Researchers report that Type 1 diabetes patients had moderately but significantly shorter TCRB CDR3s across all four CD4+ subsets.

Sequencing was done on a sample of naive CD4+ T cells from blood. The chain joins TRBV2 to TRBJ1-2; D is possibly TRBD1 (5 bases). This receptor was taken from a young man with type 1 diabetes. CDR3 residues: CASSIESGRYGYTF. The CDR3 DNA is TGTGCCAGCAGTATAGAGTCAGGGAGGTATGGCTACACCTTC.